The sequence of this T cell receptor (beta chain) was determined in a study of T cell changes during pregnancy in multiple sclerosis. Trimming shortened V by 4 bases and J by 2 bases, and 9 bases separated the two germline ends. Germline CDR1 LNHDA, CDR2 SQIVND (reference sequence). This CDR3 region has 13 residues. Assay used: immunoSEQ multiplex PCR; TCRdb lists only in-frame clones, some missing. The sample has tens of thousands of clones, nearly 90% seen once. The chain combines TRBV19 with TRBJ2-7, with D maybe TRBD2 (5 bases). The source was peripheral blood, collected after pregnancy. The origin of this receptor is a female donor in good health, enrolled as a control in a pregnancy study. Here the CDR3 DNA reads TGTGCCAGTAGTAGACTACCGGCCTACGAGCAGTACTTC. It yields the protein CASSRLPAYEQYF.